This T cell receptor (beta chain) is from a study of T cell responses to AZD1222 COVID-19 vaccine. The germline CDR1 and CDR2 sequences are LGHNA and YSLEER. The CDR3 has 15 amino acids. Trimming pared 0 bases from V and 10 bases from J, leaving 13 bases between. Data came from immunoSEQ multiplex PCR; TCRdb stores just in-frame clones and leaves some out. The table shows 30,000 to 35,000 clones, with roughly 90% occurring only once. J is TRBJ1-6 and V is TRBV4-3; the D is unclear. Sequences were derived from peripheral blood, sampled on day 0 of AZD1222 vaccination. This TCR was recovered from an adult in good health. CDR3 residues: CASSQDFPVRSPLHF. The CDR3 region has the DNA TGCGCCAGCAGCCAAGACTTTCCGGTACGATCACCCCTCCACTTT.